This entry concerns a single T cell receptor (beta chain). The record originates from a study of blood T cell repertoires in COVID-19. The CDR3 is made up of 14 amino acids. In germline, CDR1 is SEHNR, CDR2 FQNEAQ (reference sequence). V dropped 5 bases and J dropped 7 bases, with 12 bases sitting between them. Sequenced by immunoSEQ multiplex PCR; TCRdb stores in-frame clones only, minus some. The sample holds 50,000 to 80,000 clones, roughly 89% seen once. The specimen sequenced was peripheral blood. This chain connects TRBV7-9 to TRBJ1-6, with TRBD1 as a possible D gene (5 bases). The clonotype originates from a man aged 55 to 70 with acute or convalescent COVID-19. The DNA for the CDR3 is TGTGCCAGCAGCCCCAGGGACTACAATTCACCCCTCCACTTT. It codes for CASSPRDYNSPLHF.